Each of the 9 T cell receptor beta chains below was sequenced from the same sample in a study of glioma-infiltrating T cells after dendritic cell vaccination (TCRdb year 2016). Libraries were constructed by the immunoSEQ multiplex PCR assay. TCRdb carries this immuneACCESS record with in-frame sequences only. Its versions omit some clonotypes, under half of them owing to an unresolved V gene in the studies checked, with the rest unexplained. This sample comprises roughly 68,000 clones, 82% of them detected only once. The ten largest make up 7% to 10% of the sample. The sample in question was blood, obtained before dendritic cell vaccination. The source of these receptors is a human donor with glioblastoma.

The sample holds a few counts of this clone. The chain combines TRBV28 with TRBJ2-3; the D is unclear. Per the germline V gene, CDR1 is MDHEN and CDR2 is SYDVKM. V lost 3 bases and J lost 7, with 11 bases in between. The CDR3 is made up of 13 amino acids. The CDR3 reads CASSFEVTHTQYF. Written as DNA, the CDR3 is TGTGCCAGCAGTTTCGAAGTGACTCATACGCAGTATTTT.

The rearrangement links TRBV30 to TRBJ1-2, with D hard to call. V lost 3 bases to trimming and J lost 3 bases, with 11 bases between them. Germline CDR1 reads GTSNPN; CDR2 reads SVGIG (reference sequence). The CDR3 is 13 residues long. The chain's CDR3 is CAWRHPLYYGYTF. In DNA, the CDR3 is TGTGCCTGGAGACATCCTCTGTACTATGGCTACACCTTC.

This clone has only a few counts. The chain employs TRBV6-1 and TRBJ1-6; D uncertain. V lost 1 base and J 13 bases, leaving 11 bases between the germline ends. CDR3 length: 13 amino acids. Germline V lookup: CDR1 MNHNS, CDR2 SASEGT. The CDR3 bases are TGTGCCAGCAGTGAAGGGCGGGTCTCGCCCCTCCACTTT. Its translation is CASSEGRVSPLHF.

The V call is TRBV2, the J call TRBJ2-5; TRBD1 matches at 7 bases. This CDR3 has 15 amino acids. J was trimmed by 1 base and V by 6 bases; bases with no gene match: 8. Germline V gives CDR1 SNHLY, CDR2 FYNNEI. The CDR3 DNA follows: TGTGCCAGCAGGGCGGACAGGACATTCCAAGAGACCCAGTACTTC. The encoded protein is CASRADRTFQETQYF.

The V gene is TRBV6-5, the J gene TRBJ2-7, with TRBD1 as a possible D gene (6 bases). The V end was cut by 0 bases, the J end by 11 bases, with 20 bases between. This CDR3 is 15 amino acids long. The V gene's germline CDR1 is MNHEY and CDR2 SVGAGI. The chain's CDR3 is CASSYSRGVRGGEYF. The CDR3 nucleotides read TGTGCCAGCAGTTACTCGAGAGGGGTCAGGGGTGGCGAGTACTTC.

The V and J genes are TRBV4-1 and TRBJ2-1; 7 nucleotides line up with TRBD2. The CDR3 loop spans 14 amino acids. In germline, CDR1 is MGHRA, CDR2 YSYEKL. The V segment lost 4 bases and the J segment 5 bases; nucleotides outside the gene matches: 5. CDR3 bases: TGCGCCAGCAGCCGTACCGGGACTAACAATGAGCAGTTCTTC. Its protein is CASSRTGTNNEQFF.

The sample holds a few counts of this clone. The CDR3 sequence: CATSGSSYEQYF. In nucleotides, the CDR3 is TGTGCCACCAGCGGGAGCTCCTACGAGCAGTACTTC. The chain couples TRBV15 to TRBJ2-7; weak D call: TRBD2 (5 bases). The ends were cut back, 5 bases at V and 0 bases at J, with 5 bases in the middle. The CDR3 runs 12 residues. The germline V gene encodes CDR1 LNHNV and CDR2 YYDKDF (reference sequence).

The J gene is TRBJ2-2, the V gene TRBV5-1, with D tentatively TRBD2 (5 bases). Between the trimmed V and J ends, which lost 4 bases and 4 bases, there was a span of 20 bases. The CDR3 consists of 17 residues. Germline V CDR1 and CDR2: SGHRS, YFSETQ. DNA for the CDR3: TGCGCCAGCAGCCCCCTGCGCGGATCCCGGGGCACCGGGGAGCTGTTTTTT. Translation gives CASSPLRGSRGTGELFF.

This clone was observed once. The rearrangement links TRBV6-1 to TRBJ1-1; weak D call: TRBD1 (5 bases). The CDR3 runs 15 residues. V lost 4 bases, J lost 7 bases, and 19 bases lay in between. The germline CDR1 and CDR2 sequences are MNHNS and SASEGT. CDR3 sequence: CASSGRGEGRREAFF. The CDR3 DNA sequence: TGTGCCAGCAGTGGAAGAGGGGAGGGTAGGCGTGAAGCTTTCTTT.